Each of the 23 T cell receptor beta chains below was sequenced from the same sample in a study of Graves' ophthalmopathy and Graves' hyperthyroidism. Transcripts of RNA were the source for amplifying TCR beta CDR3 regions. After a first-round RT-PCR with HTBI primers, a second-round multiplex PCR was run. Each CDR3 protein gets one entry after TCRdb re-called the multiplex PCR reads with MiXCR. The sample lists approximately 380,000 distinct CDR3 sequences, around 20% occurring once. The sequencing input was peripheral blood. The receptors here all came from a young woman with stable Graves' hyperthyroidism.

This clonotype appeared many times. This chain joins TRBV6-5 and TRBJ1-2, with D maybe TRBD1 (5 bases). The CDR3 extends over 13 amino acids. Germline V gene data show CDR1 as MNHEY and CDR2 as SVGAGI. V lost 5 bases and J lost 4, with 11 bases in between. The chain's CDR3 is CASSPRASYGYTF. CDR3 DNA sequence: TGTGCCAGCAGTCCCAGGGCCTCCTATGGCTACACCTTC.

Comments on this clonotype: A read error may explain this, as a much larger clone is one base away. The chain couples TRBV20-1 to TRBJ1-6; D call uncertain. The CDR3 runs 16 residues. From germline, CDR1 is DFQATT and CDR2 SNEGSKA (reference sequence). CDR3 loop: CRARDDTIGYNSPLHF. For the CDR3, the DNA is TGCCGTGCTAGAGATGATACAATCGGCTATAATTCACCCCTCCACTTT.

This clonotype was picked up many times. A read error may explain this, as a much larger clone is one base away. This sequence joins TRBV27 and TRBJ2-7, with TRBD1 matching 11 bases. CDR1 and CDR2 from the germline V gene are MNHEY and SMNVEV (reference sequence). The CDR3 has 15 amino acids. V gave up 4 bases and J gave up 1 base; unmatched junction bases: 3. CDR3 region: CASSSGDRGSYEQYF. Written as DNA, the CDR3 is TGTGCCAGCAGTTCTGGGGACAGGGGGTCCTACGAGCAGTACTTC.

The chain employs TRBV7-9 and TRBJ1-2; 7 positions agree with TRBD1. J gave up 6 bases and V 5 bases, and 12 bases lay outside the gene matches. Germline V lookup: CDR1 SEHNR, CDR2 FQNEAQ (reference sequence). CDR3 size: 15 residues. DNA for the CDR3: TGTGCCAGCAGCCCAGTCGGACAGGAGGTGCATGGCTACACCTTC. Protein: CASSPVGQEVHGYTF.

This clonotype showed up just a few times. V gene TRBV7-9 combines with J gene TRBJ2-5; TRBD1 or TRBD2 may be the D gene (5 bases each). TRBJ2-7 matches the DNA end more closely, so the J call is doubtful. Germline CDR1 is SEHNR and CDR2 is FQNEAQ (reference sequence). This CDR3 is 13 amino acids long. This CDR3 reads CASSWDGYYEQYF. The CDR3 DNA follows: TGTGCCAGCAGCTGGGACGGCTACTACGAGCAGTACTTC.

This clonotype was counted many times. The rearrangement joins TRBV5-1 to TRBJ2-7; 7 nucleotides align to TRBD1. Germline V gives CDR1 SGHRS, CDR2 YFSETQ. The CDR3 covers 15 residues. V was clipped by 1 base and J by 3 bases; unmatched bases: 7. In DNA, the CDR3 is TGCGCCAGCAGCTTGAGACAGGGCCCCTTCTACGAGCAGTACTTC. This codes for CASSLRQGPFYEQYF.

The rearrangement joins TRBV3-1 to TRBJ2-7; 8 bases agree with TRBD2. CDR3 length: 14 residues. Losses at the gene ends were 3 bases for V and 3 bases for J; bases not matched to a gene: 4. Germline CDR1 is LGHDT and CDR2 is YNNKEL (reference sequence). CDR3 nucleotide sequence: TGTGCCAGCAGCCAGGGACTAGACTTCTACGAGCAGTACTTC. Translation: CASSQGLDFYEQYF.

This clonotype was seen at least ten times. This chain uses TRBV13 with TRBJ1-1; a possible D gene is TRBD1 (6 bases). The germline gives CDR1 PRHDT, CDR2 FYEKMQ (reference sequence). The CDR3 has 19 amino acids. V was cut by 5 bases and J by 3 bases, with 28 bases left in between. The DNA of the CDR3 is TGTGCCAGCAGCCGCGTTTTCGACAGGCGTGGGAAGTCGGACACTGAAGCTTTCTTT. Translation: CASSRVFDRRGKSDTEAFF. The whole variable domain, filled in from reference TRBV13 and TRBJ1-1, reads AAGVIQSPRHLIKEKRETATLKCYPIPRHDTVYWYQQGPGQDPQFLISFYEKMQSDKGSIPDRFSAQQFSDYHSELNMSSLELGDSALYFCASSRVFDRRGKSDTEAFFGQGTRLTVV.

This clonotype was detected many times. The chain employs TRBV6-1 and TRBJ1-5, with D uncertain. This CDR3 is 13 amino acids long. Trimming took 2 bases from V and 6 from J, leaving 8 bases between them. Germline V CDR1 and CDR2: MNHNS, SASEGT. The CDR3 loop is CASSELGGQPQHF. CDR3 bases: TGTGCCAGCAGTGAACTGGGAGGTCAGCCCCAGCATTTT.

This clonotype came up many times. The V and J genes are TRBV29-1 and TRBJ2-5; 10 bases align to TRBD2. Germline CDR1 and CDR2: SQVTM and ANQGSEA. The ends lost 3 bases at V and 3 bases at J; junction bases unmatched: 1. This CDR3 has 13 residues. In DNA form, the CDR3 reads TGCAGCGTTGACGGACTAGCGGAAGAGACCCAGTACTTC. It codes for CSVDGLAEETQYF. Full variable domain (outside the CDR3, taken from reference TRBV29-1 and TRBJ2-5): SAVISQKPSRDICQRGTSLTIQCQVDSQVTMMFWYRQQPGQSLTLIATANQGSEATYESGFVIDKFPISRPNLTFSTLTVSNMSPEDSSIYLCSVDGLAEETQYFGPGTRLLVL.

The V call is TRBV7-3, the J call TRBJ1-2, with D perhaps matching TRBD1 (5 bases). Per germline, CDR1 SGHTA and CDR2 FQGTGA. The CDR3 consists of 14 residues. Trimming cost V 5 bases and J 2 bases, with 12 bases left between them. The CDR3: CASSPTVTNYGYTF. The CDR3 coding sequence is TGTGCCAGCAGCCCGACAGTGACAAACTATGGCTACACCTTC.

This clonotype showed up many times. CDR3 region: CASSHRDEQYF. DNA of the CDR3: TGTGCCAGCAGCCACAGGGACGAGCAGTACTTC. V usage is TRBV7-9 and J usage is TRBJ2-7; D might be TRBD1 (6 bases). The CDR3 sequence is 11 residues long. CDR1 is SEHNR, CDR2 FQNEAQ, per germline (reference sequence). V was shortened by 5 bases and J by 5 bases, with 7 bases between the two germline ends. The full variable domain, in which reference TRBV7-9 and TRBJ2-7 provide the parts outside the CDR3, is DTGVSQNPRHKITKRGQNVTFRCDPISEHNRLYWYRQTLGQGPEFLTYFQNEAQLEKSRLLSDRFSAERPKGSFSTLEIQRTEQGDSAMYLCASSHRDEQYFGPGTRLTVT.

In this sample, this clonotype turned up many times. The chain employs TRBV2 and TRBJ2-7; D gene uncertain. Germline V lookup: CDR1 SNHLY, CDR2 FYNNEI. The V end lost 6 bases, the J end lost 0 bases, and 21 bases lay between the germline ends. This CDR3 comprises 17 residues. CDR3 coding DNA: TGTGCCAGCAGCGAATCAGCTTCCCTGGGCGGCTCCTACGAGCAGTACTTC. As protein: CASSESASLGGSYEQYF.

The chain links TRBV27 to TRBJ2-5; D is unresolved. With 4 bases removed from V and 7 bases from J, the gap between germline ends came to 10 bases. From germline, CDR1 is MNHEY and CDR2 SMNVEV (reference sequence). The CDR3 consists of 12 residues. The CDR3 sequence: CASSSADATQYF. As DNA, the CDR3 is TGTGCCAGCAGTTCGGCTGATGCGACCCAGTACTTC.

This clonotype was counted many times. Here the CDR3 DNA reads TGTGCCACCAGCAGGGGCAGCTCCTACGAGCAGTACTTC. Its protein is CATSRGSSYEQYF. The gene calls are TRBV15 and TRBJ2-7; D is undetermined. Germline CDR1 and CDR2: LNHNV and YYDKDF (reference sequence). Trimming left V 3 bases short and J 0 bases short, with 6 bases between. The CDR3 loop spans 13 amino acids. Together with reference TRBV15 and TRBJ2-7, the CDR3 gives the full variable domain: DAMVIQNPRYQVTQFGKPVTLSCSQTLNHNVMYWYQQKSSQAPKLLFHYYDKDFNNEADTPDNFQSRRPNTSFCFLDIRSPGLGDTAMYLCATSRGSSYEQYFGPGTRLTVT.

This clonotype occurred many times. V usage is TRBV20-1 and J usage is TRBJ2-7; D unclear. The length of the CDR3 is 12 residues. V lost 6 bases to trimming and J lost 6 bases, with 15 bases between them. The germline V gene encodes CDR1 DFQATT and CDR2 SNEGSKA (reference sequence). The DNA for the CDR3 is TGCAGTGCGACATTAGGAGATGTCGAGCAGTACTTC. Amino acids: CSATLGDVEQYF.

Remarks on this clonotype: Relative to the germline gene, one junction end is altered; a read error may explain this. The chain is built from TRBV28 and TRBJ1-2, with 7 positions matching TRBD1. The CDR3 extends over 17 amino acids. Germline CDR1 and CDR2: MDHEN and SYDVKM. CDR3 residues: CASSFLLQGLRGYGYTF. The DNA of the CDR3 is TGTGCCAGCAGTTTTCTGCTACAGGGGCTAAGGGGCTATGGTTACACCTTC.

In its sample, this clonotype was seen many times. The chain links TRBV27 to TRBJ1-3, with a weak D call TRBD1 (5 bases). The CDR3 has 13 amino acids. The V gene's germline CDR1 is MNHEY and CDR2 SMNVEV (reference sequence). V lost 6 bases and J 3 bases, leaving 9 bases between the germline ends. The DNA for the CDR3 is TGTGCCAGCAGCCACAGGTTTGGAAACACCATATATTTT. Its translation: CASSHRFGNTIYF.

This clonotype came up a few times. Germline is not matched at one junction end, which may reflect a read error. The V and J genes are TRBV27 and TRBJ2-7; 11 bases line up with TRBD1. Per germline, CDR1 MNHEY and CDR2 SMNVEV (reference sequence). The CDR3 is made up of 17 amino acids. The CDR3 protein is CASSISYPGTGGFEQYF. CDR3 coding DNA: TGTGCCAGCAGTATATCTTACCCCGGGACAGGGGGATTTGAGCAGTACTTC.

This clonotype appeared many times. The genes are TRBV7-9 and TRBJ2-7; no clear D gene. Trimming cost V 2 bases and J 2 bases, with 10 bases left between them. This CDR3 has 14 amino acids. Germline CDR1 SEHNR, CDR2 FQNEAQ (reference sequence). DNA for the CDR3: TGTGCCAGCAGCTTACCGGCTTCTACCTACGAGCAGTACTTC. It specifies CASSLPASTYEQYF.

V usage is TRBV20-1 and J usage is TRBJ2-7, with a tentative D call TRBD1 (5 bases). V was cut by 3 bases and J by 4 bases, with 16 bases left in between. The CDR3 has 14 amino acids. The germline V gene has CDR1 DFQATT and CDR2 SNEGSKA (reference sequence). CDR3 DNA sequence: TGCAGTGCTAGCCCAGGGTCTACAGGATACGAGCAGTACTTC. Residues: CSASPGSTGYEQYF.

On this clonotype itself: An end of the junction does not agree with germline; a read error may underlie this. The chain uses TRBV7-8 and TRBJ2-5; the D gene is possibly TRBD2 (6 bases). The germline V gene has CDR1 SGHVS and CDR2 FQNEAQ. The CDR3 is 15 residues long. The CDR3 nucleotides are TGTGTCAGCAGCTTTTCCGGGAGTGGACAAGAGACCCAGTACTTC. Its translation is CVSSFSGSGQETQYF.

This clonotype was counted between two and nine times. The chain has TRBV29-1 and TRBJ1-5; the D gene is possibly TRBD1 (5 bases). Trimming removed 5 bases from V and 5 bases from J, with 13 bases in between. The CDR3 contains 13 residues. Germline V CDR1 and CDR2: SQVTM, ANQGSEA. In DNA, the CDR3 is TGCAGCGTTAGGGACGGGGGGGATCAGCCCCAGCATTTT. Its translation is CSVRDGGDQPQHF.